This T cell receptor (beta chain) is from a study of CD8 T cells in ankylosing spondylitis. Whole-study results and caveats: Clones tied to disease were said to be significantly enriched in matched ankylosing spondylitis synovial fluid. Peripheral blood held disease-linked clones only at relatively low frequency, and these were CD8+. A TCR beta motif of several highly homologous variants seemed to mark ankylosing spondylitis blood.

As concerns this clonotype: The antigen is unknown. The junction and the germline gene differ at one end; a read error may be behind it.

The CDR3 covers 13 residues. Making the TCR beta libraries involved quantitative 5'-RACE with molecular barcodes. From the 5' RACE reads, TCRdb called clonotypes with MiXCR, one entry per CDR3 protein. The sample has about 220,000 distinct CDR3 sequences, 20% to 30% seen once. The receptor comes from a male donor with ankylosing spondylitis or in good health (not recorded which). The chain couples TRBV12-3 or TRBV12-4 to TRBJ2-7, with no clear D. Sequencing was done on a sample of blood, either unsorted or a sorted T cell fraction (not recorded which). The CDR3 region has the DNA TGTGCCAGCAGTTTCCGCCCTCAGCCAACGTTGACTTTC. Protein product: CASSFRPQPTLTF.